This T cell receptor beta chain derives from a study of beta chain features in type 1 diabetes. Study findings and constraints: Overrepresentation of cells with high TCR expression could result from cDNA sequencing. The question left open here concerned HLA type influencing TCRB rearrangement. Type 1 diabetes patients showed a moderate but significant shortening of TCRB CDR3s in all four CD4+ subsets.

TCRB transcripts that were expressed got sequenced, as all of the isolated RNA had been reverse transcribed. Clones were read by immunoSEQ multiplex PCR, and TCRdb kept only the in-frame ones, dropping some. The sample has roughly 730,000 clones, 13% seen once. The germline V gene has CDR1 MGHRA and CDR2 YSYEKL. CDR3 length equals 17 residues. Trimming took 0 bases from V and 0 from J, leaving 14 bases between them. This clone showed up just a few times. No antigen is known for it. The chain combines TRBV4-1 with TRBJ1-1; D might be TRBD1 (5 bases). The sequence derives from a man aged 18 to 30 with type 1 diabetes. The sample comprised naive CD4+ T cells from blood. The CDR3 reads CASSQDGGDALNTEAFF. CDR3 coding DNA: TGCGCCAGCAGCCAAGATGGGGGGGACGCCTTGAACACTGAAGCTTTCTTT.